Each of the 14 T cell receptor beta chains below was sequenced from the same sample in a study of tumor-infiltrating lymphocytes in primary liver carcinoma. Scientists recovered RNA and DNA together from roughly 20-30 mg of unsorted bulk tissue. TCR beta cDNA came from roughly 0.45 ug total RNA, primed with a constant-region primer. Library construction for TCR beta comprised three nested multiplex PCR rounds performed with slightly modified ARM-PCR. Forward primers for TRBV1-TRBV30 and a C-beta reverse primer served the first two PCR rounds, at 10 cycles each. TCRdb re-called the multiplex PCR reads through MiXCR, storing one row per CDR3 protein. The data show more than 70,000 distinct CDR3 sequences, about three quarters seen once. Sequencing was done on a sample of tumor-adjacent normal liver tissue. The receptor source for this set is a man aged 40-49 years with primary liver carcinoma and hepatitis B virus infection.

In the case of this clonotype: Its ends do not fully match the called genes, so a read error is possible. The rearrangement uses TRBV11-2 and TRBJ1-2; 9 nucleotides agree with TRBD1. This CDR3 spans 14 amino acids. Germline V gene data show CDR1 as SGHAT and CDR2 as FQNNGV. CDR3 region: CDSSLGTGRFGYTF. CDR3 DNA: TGTGACAGCAGCTTAGGGACAGGGCGATTTGGCTACACCTTC.

The genes are TRBV6-5 and TRBJ1-6, with TRBD1 as a possible D gene (5 bases). Trimming removed 2 bases from V and 7 bases from J, with 9 bases in between. Germline CDR1 MNHEY, CDR2 SVGAGI. This CDR3 region has 14 residues. This CDR3 reads CASSYRDRNSPLHF. The CDR3 nucleotides read TGTGCCAGCAGTTACCGGGACCGAAATTCACCCCTCCACTTT.

On this clonotype: The junction does not match germline at one end; this may be a read error. V and J are TRBV7-2 and TRBJ1-2, with 9 nucleotides matching TRBD1. Germline lookup yields CDR1 SGHTA and CDR2 FQGNSA. CDR3 length: 15 amino acids. The CDR3 nucleotides read TGTGCCAGCAACTTAATAGGGGGACAGGGAATCGGCTACACCTTC. Protein sequence: CASNLIGGQGIGYTF.

This sequence joins TRBV14 and TRBJ2-5; D is unclear. This CDR3 has 15 amino acids. CDR1 is SGHDN, CDR2 FVKESK, per germline. V was clipped by 0 bases and J by 10 bases, with 18 bases between them. The CDR3, as DNA: TGTGCCAGCAGCCAAGATATGAGTACTGGTCGGATCCAGTACTTC. Residues: CASSQDMSTGRIQYF.

Remarks on this clonotype: The junction and the germline gene differ at one end; a read error may be behind it. J is TRBJ1-5 and V is TRBV5-1, with D perhaps matching TRBD1 (6 bases). Germline values: CDR1 SGHRS, CDR2 YFSETQ. CDR3 length: 15 amino acids. The CDR3 region is CASSLGGQSNQPRHF. In DNA, the CDR3 is TGCGCCAGCAGCTTGGGAGGACAGTCAAATCAGCCCCGGCATTTT.

Concerning this clonotype itself: The junction and the germline gene differ at one end; a read error may be behind it. The rearrangement uses TRBV6-1 and TRBJ2-2; 8 nucleotides align to TRBD1. The CDR3 is made up of 16 amino acids. Germline CDR1 is MNHNS and CDR2 is SASEGT. The DNA of the CDR3 is TGTGTCAGCAGTGTATACAGGGGGTGGGTCGCCGGGGAGCTGTTTTTT. Translating gives CVSSVYRGWVAGELFF.

On this clonotype: A read error may produce the germline difference seen at one junction end. The V call is TRBV28, the J call TRBJ2-7; the match to TRBD2 covers 7 bases. There are 19 residues in the CDR3. Germline V gene lookup returns CDR1 MDHEN and CDR2 SYDVKM. The CDR3 DNA is TGTGTCAGCAGTTTTTCCGGACTAGTGGGAGGGCGAATCTCCTACGAGCAGTACTTC. It yields the protein CVSSFSGLVGGRISYEQYF.

This clonotype was counted a few times. The chain employs TRBV29-1 and TRBJ2-2, with TRBD1 as a possible D gene (5 bases). The CDR3 sequence is 12 residues long. Trimming took 4 bases from V and 5 from J, leaving 8 bases between them. Germline assignment: CDR1 SQVTM and CDR2 ANQGSEA. The CDR3 sequence is CSVAKGTGELFF. DNA for the CDR3: TGCAGCGTTGCAAAGGGGACCGGGGAGCTGTTTTTT.

V and J are TRBV24-1 and TRBJ2-7; D unresolved. The germline V gene has CDR1 KGHDR and CDR2 SFDVKD. V lost 5 bases, J lost 4 bases, and 11 bases lay in between. The CDR3 is 13 amino acids. CDR3 protein: CATSGDSSYEQYF. The CDR3 DNA sequence: TGTGCCACCAGTGGCGATAGCTCGTACGAGCAGTACTTC.

This clonotype was picked up one time. A much larger clonotype is one base distant, so this may be a read error. The chain combines TRBV5-1 with TRBJ2-1; D unresolved. The germline CDR1 and CDR2 sequences are SGHRS and YFSETQ. This CDR3 comprises 12 residues. Trimming removed 1 base from V and 8 bases from J, with 7 bases in between. The CDR3 nucleotides are TGCGCCAGCAGCTTGAACAGCGATGAGCAGTTCTTC. It specifies CASSLNSDEQFF.

A few counts support this clonotype. The CDR3 DNA is TGTGCTAGTGGTTCCGACGTAGGTGTAAAGCAGTTCTTC. It is translated as CASGSDVGVKQFF. V and J are TRBV12-5 and TRBJ2-1; D is unresolved. Per germline, CDR1 LGHNT and CDR2 FRNRAP. This CDR3 comprises 13 residues. V dropped 4 bases and J dropped 11 bases, with 15 bases sitting between them. Based on the CDR3 plus reference TRBV12-5 and TRBJ2-1, the full variable domain is DARVTQTPRHKVTEMGQEVTMRCQPILGHNTVFWYRQTMMQGLELLAYFRNRAPLDDSGMPKDRFSAEMPDATLATLKIQPSEPRDSAVYFCASGSDVGVKQFFGPGTRLTVL.

The rearrangement uses TRBV12-3 or TRBV12-4 and TRBJ1-2, with a weak D call TRBD1 (6 bases). The CDR3 contains 12 residues. CDR3: CTTGGQGDGYTF. DNA for the CDR3: TGTACCACCGGGGGGCAGGGAGACGGCTACACCTTC.

About this clonotype itself: The germline gene is not matched at one end of the junction; a read error may be the cause. The rearrangement joins TRBV6-2 or TRBV6-3 to TRBJ2-2; maybe TRBD1 (6 bases). This CDR3 has 15 amino acids. The germline CDR1 and CDR2 sequences are MNHEY and SVGEGT. The CDR3 sequence is CASRTGTWDTGELFF. The CDR3 bases are TGTGCCAGCAGGACTGGGACATGGGACACTGGGGAGCTGTTTTTT.

J is TRBJ2-5 and V is TRBV5-4; 8 nucleotides agree with TRBD1. The germline CDR1 and CDR2 sequences are SGHNT and YYREEE (reference sequence). CDR3 size: 13 residues. Trimming took 3 bases from V and 4 from J; bases not matched to a gene: 2. The CDR3 nucleotides read TGTGCCAGCAGCTCGGACAGGGTAGAGACCCAGTACTTC. Its protein is CASSSDRVETQYF.